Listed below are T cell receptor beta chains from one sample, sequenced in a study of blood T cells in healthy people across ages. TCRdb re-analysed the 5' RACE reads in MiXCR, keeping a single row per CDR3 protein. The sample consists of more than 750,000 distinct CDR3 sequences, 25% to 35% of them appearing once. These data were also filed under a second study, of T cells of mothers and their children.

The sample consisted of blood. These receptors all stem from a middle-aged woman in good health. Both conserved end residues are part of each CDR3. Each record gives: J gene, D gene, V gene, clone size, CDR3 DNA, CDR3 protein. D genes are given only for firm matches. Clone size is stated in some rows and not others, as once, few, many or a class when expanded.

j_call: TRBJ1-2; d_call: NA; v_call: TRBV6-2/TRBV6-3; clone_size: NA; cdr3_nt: TGTGCCAGCGGGCAGTATGATCGCGATGGCTACACCTTC; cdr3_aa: CASGQYDRDGYTF
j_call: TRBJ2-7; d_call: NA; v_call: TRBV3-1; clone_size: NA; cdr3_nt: TGTGCCAGCAGCCAAAATCTTTACGAGCAGTACTTC; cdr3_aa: CASSQNLYEQYF
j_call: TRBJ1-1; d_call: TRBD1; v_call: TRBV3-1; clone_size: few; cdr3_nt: TGTGCCAGCAGCCGACCGGGACAGCAGAACACTGAAGCTTTCTTT; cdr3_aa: CASSRPGQQNTEAFF
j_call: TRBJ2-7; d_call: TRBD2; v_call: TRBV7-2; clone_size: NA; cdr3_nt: TGTGCCAGCAGCTTAGAACCGGCTAGCGGGGTGTGGGCCTACAATAAGCAGTACTTC; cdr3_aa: CASSLEPASGVWAYNKQYF
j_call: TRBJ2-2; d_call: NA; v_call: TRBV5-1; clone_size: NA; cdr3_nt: TGCGCCAGCAGGGTGGAGGACGCCGGGGAGCTGTTTTTT; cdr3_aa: CASRVEDAGELFF
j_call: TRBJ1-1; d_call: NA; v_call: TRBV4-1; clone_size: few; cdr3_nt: TGCGCCAGCAGCCAAGAGTGGGGTTCGGACACTGAAGCTTTCTTT; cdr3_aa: CASSQEWGSDTEAFF
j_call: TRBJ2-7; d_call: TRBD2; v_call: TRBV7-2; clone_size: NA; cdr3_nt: TGTGCCAGCAGCTCTACTAGGACTAGCGGGGGCGAGCAGTACTTC; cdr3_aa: CASSSTRTSGGEQYF
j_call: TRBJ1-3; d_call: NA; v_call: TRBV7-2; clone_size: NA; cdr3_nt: TGTGCCAGCAGCGTATGGAGCCCGGGAAACACCATATATTTT; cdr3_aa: CASSVWSPGNTIYF
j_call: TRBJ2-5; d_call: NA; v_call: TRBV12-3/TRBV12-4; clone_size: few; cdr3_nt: TGTGCCAGCAGTTTAGTCAGTAGGAGTCAAGAGACCCAGTACTTC; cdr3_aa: CASSLVSRSQETQYF
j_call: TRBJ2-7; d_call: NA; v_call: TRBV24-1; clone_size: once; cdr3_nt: TGTGCCACCAGGGATTGGATGGGGGCCGAGCAGTACTTC; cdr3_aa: CATRDWMGAEQYF
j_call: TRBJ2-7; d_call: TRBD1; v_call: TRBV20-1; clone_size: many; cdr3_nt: TGCAGTGTCGAAGGACAGGGGGTCGAGCAGTACTTC; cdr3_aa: CSVEGQGVEQYF
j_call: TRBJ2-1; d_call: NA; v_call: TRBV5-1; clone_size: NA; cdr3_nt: TGCACCAGCAGCTTGGTGGGGAGTGTCGGATACAATGAGCAGTTCTTC; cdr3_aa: CTSSLVGSVGYNEQFF
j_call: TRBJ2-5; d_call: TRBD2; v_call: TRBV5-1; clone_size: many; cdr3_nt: TGCGCCAGCAGCTTGGTAGCGGGGCCTAGGGAGACCCAGTACTTC; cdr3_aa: CASSLVAGPRETQYF
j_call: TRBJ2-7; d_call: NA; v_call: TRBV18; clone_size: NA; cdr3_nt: TGTGCCAGCTCACCAGGAGACAGCCTATCCTACGAGCAGTACTTC; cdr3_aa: CASSPGDSLSYEQYF
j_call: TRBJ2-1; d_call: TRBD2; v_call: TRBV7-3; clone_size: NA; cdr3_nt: TGTGCCAGCAGTTTAGGGGCTAGCGGGGGGCCTGACTCCTACAATGAGCAGTTCTTC; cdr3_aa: CASSLGASGGPDSYNEQFF
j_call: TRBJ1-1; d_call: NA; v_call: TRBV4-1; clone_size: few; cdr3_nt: TGCGCCAGCAGCCCGCGATTGGACACTGAAGCTTTCTTT; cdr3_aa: CASSPRLDTEAFF
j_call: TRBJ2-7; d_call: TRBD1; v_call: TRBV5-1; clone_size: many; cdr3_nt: TGTGCCAGCAGCGGACAGGGCTACGAGCAGTACTTC; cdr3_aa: CASSGQGYEQYF
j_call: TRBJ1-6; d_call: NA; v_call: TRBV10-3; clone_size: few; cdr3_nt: TGTGCCATCAGGTCGACCGGGACCGGGGGATCACCCCTCCACTTT; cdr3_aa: CAIRSTGTGGSPLHF
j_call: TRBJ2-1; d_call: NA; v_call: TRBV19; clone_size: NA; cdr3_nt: TGTGCCAGTAGCGCCTTCTCTTCTTACAATGAGCAGTTCTTC; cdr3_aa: CASSAFSSYNEQFF
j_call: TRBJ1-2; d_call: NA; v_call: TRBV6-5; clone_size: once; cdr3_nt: TGTGCCAGCTCCCAAGGGCAGGTTAACTATCGGTATGGCTACACCTTC; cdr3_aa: CASSQGQVNYRYGYTF
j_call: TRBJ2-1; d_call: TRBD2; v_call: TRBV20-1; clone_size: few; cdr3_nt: TGCAGTGCTTTTAGCGGGGAGGGCTTCAATAGGGAGCAGTTCTTC; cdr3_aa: CSAFSGEGFNREQFF
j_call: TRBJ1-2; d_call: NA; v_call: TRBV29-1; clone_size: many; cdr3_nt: TGCAGCGTTGATGGCTATAACTATGGCTACACCTTC; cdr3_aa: CSVDGYNYGYTF
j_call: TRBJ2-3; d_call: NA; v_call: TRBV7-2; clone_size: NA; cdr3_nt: TGTGCCAGCAGCTATAGAGGAGGTGGTGAGGCAGATACGCAGTATTTT; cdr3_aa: CASSYRGGGEADTQYF
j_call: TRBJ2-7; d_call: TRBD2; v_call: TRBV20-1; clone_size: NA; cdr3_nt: TGCAGTGCTGGGACTAACTCCTACAATGAGCAGTACTTC; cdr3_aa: CSAGTNSYNEQYF
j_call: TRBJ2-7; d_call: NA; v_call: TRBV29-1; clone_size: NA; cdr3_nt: TGCAGCGTTGTACCTGAGTACGGGTACGAGCAGTACTTC; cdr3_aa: CSVVPEYGYEQYF